This T cell receptor (beta chain) was observed in a study of T cell repertoires in cytomegalovirus infection. Study as a whole: In the study, CMV epitopes included recently identified HLA-C-restricted and well-studied HLA-B-restricted ones.

This clonotype has a count of ten or more. Its antigen is unknown. Via MiXCR, TCRdb re-called the reads, giving one row per CDR3 protein. The sample contains roughly 730,000 distinct CDR3 sequences, 30% to 40% of which appear only once. The CDR3 is made up of 17 amino acids. J lost 7 bases, V lost 2 bases, and 8 bases had no gene match. Per the germline V gene, CDR1 is SEHNR and CDR2 is FQNEAQ (reference sequence). The TCR was taken from a human donor in good health (CMV status not recorded). Some clones in this sample may be carry-over from other donors' samples. The sequenced sample was cultured PBMCs, obtained from culture after CMV antigen stimulation. The chain uses TRBV7-9 and TRBJ2-1, with 13 bases that match TRBD2. As DNA, the CDR3 is TGTGCCAGCAGCTTACCGCGGACTAGCGGGAGTCGAAATGAGCAGTTCTTC. It encodes CASSLPRTSGSRNEQFF.